These 23 T cell receptor beta chains originate from one sample sequenced in a study of T cells expressing NK-cell markers. TCRdb derives one entry per CDR3 protein from the 5' RACE reads, leaving out DNA. The sample totals 200,000 to 300,000 distinct CDR3 sequences. Sequenced material: blood T cells: a sorted CD56 or NKG2C T cell subset, CD4+ or CD8+ T cells, or bulk PBMC T cells (not recorded which). Every receptor here comes from a woman between 18 and 70 years old in good health.

The rearrangement joins TRBV12-3 or TRBV12-4 to TRBJ1-1; TCRdb's D call of TRBD1 is untestable without DNA. The CDR3 consists of 13 residues. CDR3 in amino acids: CASSLRDRDQAFF.

The rearrangement links TRBV7-3 to TRBJ2-2. Per germline, CDR1 SGHTA and CDR2 FQGTGA. The CDR3 extends over 15 amino acids. The chain's CDR3 is CASSERPMNTGELFF.

The V call is TRBV4-3, the J call TRBJ2-1; checking the TCRdb D call of TRBD1 is not possible without DNA. Germline lookup yields CDR1 LGHNA and CDR2 YSLEER. This CDR3 has 14 amino acids. CDR3 loop: CASSHNTRGNEQFF.

The genes are TRBV7-2 and TRBJ2-4; no DNA is available, so the TRBD1 call from TCRdb remains unchecked. This CDR3 contains 13 residues. The germline gives CDR1 SGHTA, CDR2 FQGNSA. This chain's CDR3 is CASSLAPQEIQYF.

V usage is TRBV5-1 and J usage is TRBJ1-1; the D call of TRBD1 rests on TCRdb alone, since no DNA is present to check it. Germline V gene data show CDR1 as SGHRS and CDR2 as YFSETQ. The CDR3 totals 15 residues. The CDR3 loop is CASSLALPGDGEAFF.

This sequence joins TRBV4-3 and TRBJ1-5; TCRdb picks TRBD1, but there is no DNA to check that call. The CDR3 loop spans 16 amino acids. CDR1 LGHNA and CDR2 YSLEER come from the germline V gene. CDR3 loop: CASSQDVATGVGSQHF.

The chain has TRBV12-3 or TRBV12-4 and TRBJ2-1; TCRdb returns TRBD1, unconfirmable since there is no DNA. The CDR3 has 15 residues. This chain's CDR3 is CASSLRGGSYNEQFF.

The gene calls are TRBV18 and TRBJ2-1; TCRdb gives TRBD2 as the D gene, but with no DNA this cannot be confirmed. The CDR3 totals 16 residues. Germline-derived CDR1 and CDR2 are KGHSH and LQKENI. The CDR3 is CASSPPGLAPGNEQFF.

This rearrangement joins TRBV20-1 to TRBJ2-3; TCRdb reports TRBD2, a call that lacks DNA to check it against. The CDR3 consists of 16 residues. The germline CDR1 and CDR2 sequences are DFQATT and SNEGSKA (reference sequence). The CDR3: CSANPGTSGGRDTQYF.

The chain couples TRBV20-1 to TRBJ1-2; the D call from TCRdb, TRBD1, cannot be confirmed without DNA. The CDR3 consists of 15 residues. Germline-derived CDR1 and CDR2 are DFQATT and SNEGSKA (reference sequence). The CDR3 protein is CSAQDRGKTNYGYTF.

J is TRBJ1-5 and V is TRBV5-6; the TCRdb D gene call, TRBD1, has no DNA to confirm it. Germline V gene data show CDR1 as SGHDT and CDR2 as YYEEEE. The CDR3 has 14 amino acids. CDR3: CASSSRRGNQPQHF.

This chain connects TRBV19 to TRBJ1-1; TCRdb calls TRBD1, which cannot be checked without DNA. CDR1 is LNHDA, CDR2 SQIVND, per germline (reference sequence). The CDR3 has 15 residues. The CDR3 spells CASSKWTGLNTEAFF.

The chain carries TRBV6-2 or TRBV6-3 and TRBJ2-1; TCRdb names TRBD2, which stays unverified in the absence of DNA. The germline V gene encodes CDR1 MNHEY and CDR2 SVGEGT. CDR3 size: 20 residues. The CDR3 sequence is CASSPGVGLAGGRNYNEQFF.

This chain links TRBV7-2 with TRBJ1-2. The CDR3 runs 15 residues. Germline V gene lookup returns CDR1 SGHTA and CDR2 FQGNSA. The chain's CDR3 is CASSLGWTENYGYTF. The full variable domain, rest sourced from reference TRBV7-2 and TRBJ1-2, is GAGVSQSPSNKVTEKGKDVELRCDPISGHTALYWYRQSLGQGLEFLIYFQGNSAPDKSGLPSDRFSAERTGGSVSTLTIQRTQQEDSAVYLCASSLGWTENYGYTFGSGTRLTVV.

This chain uses TRBV6-2 or TRBV6-3 with TRBJ2-3; TCRdb lists TRBD2, though no DNA is available to test this call. CDR1 and CDR2 from the germline V gene are MNHEY and SVGEGT. This CDR3 region has 16 residues. CDR3: CASSRTSGDLRDTQYF.

The CDR3 sequence: CASSQALGQGRTDTQYF. The V call is TRBV14, the J call TRBJ2-3; TCRdb designates TRBD1, a call that cannot be tested without DNA. This CDR3 is built from 17 residues. The germline V gene encodes CDR1 SGHDN and CDR2 FVKESK.

This chain joins TRBV4-3 and TRBJ2-3; lacking DNA, the TRBD1 call made by TCRdb goes unchecked. Looked up from germline, CDR1 is LGHNA and CDR2 is YSLEER. The CDR3 totals 17 residues. The CDR3 loop reads CASSQGSGTQFTDTQYF.

This CDR3 reads CASSLDRGFSQPQHF. This rearrangement joins TRBV7-8 to TRBJ1-5; without DNA, the TCRdb call of TRBD1 cannot be checked. The CDR3 runs to 15 residues. The V gene's germline CDR1 is SGHVS and CDR2 FQNEAQ.

The chain employs TRBV24-1 and TRBJ2-3; TCRdb gives TRBD2 as the D gene, but with no DNA this cannot be confirmed. Germline V lookup: CDR1 KGHDR, CDR2 SFDVKD. The CDR3 sequence is 16 residues long. CDR3 amino acids: CATSSTSGGGTDTQYF.

The chain combines TRBV6-1 with TRBJ2-3; the D call from TCRdb, TRBD2, cannot be confirmed without DNA. The germline V gene encodes CDR1 MNHNS and CDR2 SASEGT. This CDR3 has 15 residues. The chain's CDR3 is CASMGTRGSADTQYF.

The rearrangement joins TRBV27 to TRBJ1-2. Germline loops: CDR1 MNHEY, CDR2 SMNVEV (reference sequence). The CDR3 loop spans 12 amino acids. CDR3 in amino acids: CASSLSGDGYTF.

The chain recombines TRBV7-2 with TRBJ2-1. This CDR3 region has 15 residues. Germline V lookup: CDR1 SGHTA, CDR2 FQGNSA. Here the CDR3 reads CASSLFLVGYNEQFF.

This chain links TRBV10-3 with TRBJ2-5; as DNA is missing, the TRBD1 call by TCRdb cannot be tested. Germline CDR1 is ENHRY and CDR2 is SYGVKD. This CDR3 region has 16 residues. This CDR3 reads CAISDPFTGGAETQYF.